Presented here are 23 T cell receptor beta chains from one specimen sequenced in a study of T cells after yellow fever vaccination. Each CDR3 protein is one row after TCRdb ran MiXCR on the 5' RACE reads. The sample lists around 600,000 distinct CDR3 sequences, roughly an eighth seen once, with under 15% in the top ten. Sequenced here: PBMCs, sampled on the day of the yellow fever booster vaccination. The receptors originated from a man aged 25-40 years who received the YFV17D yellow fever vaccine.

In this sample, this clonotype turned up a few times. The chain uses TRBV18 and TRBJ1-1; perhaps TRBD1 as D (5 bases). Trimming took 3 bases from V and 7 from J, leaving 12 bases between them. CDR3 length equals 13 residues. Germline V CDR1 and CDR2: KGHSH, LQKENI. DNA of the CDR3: TGTGCCAGCTCACCGAAAGGGGAGGGTGAAGCTTTCTTT. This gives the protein CASSPKGEGEAFF.

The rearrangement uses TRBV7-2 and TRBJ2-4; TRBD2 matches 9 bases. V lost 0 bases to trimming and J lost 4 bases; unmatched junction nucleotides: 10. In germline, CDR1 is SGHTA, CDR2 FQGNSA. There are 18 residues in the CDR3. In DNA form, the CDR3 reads TGTGCCAGCAGCTTAGCCTTTAGCGGGGGTATCCTTAAAAACATTCAGTACTTC. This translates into CASSLAFSGGILKNIQYF.

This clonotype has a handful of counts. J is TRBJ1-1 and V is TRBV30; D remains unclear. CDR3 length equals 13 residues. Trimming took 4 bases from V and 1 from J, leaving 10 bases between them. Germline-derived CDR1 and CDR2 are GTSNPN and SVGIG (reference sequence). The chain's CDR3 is CAWTAQTNTEAFF. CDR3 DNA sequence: TGTGCCTGGACGGCACAGACGAACACTGAAGCTTTCTTT.

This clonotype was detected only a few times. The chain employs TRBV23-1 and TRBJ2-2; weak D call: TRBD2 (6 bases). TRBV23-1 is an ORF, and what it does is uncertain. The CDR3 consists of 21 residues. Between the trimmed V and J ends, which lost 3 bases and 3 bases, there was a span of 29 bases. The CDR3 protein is CASSQKTAESSGYTDTGELFF. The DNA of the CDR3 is TGCGCCAGCAGTCAGAAAACCGCGGAATCCAGCGGGTATACGGACACCGGGGAGCTGTTTTTT.

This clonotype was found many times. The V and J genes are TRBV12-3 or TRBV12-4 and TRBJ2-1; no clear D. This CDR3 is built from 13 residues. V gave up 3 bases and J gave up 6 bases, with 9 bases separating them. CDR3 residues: CASSFFLGNEQFF. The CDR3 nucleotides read TGTGCCAGCAGTTTTTTCTTGGGCAATGAGCAGTTCTTC.

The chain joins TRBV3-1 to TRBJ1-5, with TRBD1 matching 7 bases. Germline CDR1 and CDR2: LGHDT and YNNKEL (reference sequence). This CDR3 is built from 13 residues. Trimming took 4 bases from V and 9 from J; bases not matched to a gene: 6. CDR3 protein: CASSRGQAAPQHF. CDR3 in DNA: TGTGCCAGCAGCCGTGGACAGGCTGCGCCCCAGCATTTT. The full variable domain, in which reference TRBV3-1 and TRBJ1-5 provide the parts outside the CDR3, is DTAVSQTPKYLVTQMGNDKSIKCEQNLGHDTMYWYKQDSKKFLKIMFSYNNKELIINETVPNRFSPKSPDKAHLNLHINSLELGDSAVYFCASSRGQAAPQHFGDGTRLSIL.

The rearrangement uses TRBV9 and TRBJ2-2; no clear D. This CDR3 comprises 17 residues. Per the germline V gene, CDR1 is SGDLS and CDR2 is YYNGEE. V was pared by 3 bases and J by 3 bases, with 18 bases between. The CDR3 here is CASSARRLQEDTGELFF. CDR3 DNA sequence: TGTGCCAGCAGCGCCCGTCGGCTCCAGGAAGACACCGGGGAGCTGTTTTTT.

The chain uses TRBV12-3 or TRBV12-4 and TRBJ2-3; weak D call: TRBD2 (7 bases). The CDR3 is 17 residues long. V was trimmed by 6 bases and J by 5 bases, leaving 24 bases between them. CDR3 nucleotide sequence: TGTGCCAGCAGCTCTCTGAGGGAGGGGGGTATGAGAGATACGCAGTATTTT. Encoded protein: CASSSLREGGMRDTQYF.

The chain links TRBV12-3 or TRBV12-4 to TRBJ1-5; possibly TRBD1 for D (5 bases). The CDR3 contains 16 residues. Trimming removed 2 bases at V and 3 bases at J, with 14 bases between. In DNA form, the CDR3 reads TGTGCCAGCAGTTTACGTTCGGGGGTAATCAATCAGCCCCAGCATTTT. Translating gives CASSLRSGVINQPQHF.

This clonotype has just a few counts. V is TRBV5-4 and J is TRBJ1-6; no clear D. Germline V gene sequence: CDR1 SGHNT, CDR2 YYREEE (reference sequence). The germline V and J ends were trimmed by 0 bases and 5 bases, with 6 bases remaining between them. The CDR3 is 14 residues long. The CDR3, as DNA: TGTGCCAGCAGCTTGGAACAGCATAATTCACCCCTCCACTTT. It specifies CASSLEQHNSPLHF.

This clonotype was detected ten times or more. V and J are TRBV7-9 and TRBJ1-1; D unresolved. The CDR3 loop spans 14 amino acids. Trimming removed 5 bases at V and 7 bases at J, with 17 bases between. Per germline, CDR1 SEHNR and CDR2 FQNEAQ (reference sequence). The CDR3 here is CASSTRSQSFEAFF. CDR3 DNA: TGTGCCAGCAGCACAAGATCCCAATCATTTGAAGCTTTCTTT.

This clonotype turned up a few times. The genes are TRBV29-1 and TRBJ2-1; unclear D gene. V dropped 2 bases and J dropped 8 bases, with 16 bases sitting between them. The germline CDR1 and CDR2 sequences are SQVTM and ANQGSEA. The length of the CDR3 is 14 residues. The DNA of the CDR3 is TGCAGCGTTGAATTCCAGCCCCAAAGCGATGAGCAGTTCTTC. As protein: CSVEFQPQSDEQFF.

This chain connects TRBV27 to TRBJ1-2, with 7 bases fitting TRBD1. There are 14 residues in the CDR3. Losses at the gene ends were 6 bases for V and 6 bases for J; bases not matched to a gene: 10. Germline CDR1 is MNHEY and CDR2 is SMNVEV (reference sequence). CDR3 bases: TGTGCCAGCAGCAGGGGGGCGGGGGCGGATGGCTACACCTTC. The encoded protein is CASSRGAGADGYTF.

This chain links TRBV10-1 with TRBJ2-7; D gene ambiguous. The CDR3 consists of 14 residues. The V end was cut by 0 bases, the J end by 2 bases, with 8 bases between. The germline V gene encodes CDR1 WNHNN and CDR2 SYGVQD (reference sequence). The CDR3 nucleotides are TGCGCCAGCAGTGAGTCTTCCAGAGCCTACGAGCAGTACTTC. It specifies CASSESSRAYEQYF.

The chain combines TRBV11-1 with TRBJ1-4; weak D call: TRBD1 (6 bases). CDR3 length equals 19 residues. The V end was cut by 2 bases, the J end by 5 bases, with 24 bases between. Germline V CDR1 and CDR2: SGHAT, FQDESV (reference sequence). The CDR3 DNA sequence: TGTGCCAGCAGCTTATTTGAGGGGGGCGGGGCACCCCGGAATGAAAAACTGTTTTTT. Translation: CASSLFEGGGAPRNEKLFF.

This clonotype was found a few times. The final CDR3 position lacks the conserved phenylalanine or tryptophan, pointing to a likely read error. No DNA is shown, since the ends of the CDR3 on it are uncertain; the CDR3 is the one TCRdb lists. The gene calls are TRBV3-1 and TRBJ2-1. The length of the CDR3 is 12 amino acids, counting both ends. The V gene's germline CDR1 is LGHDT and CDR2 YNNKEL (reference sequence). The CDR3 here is CASSFSDTEIKV.

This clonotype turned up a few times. The CDR3 DNA reads TGCGCCAGCAGCTTGGCCCCAGGGTCCCTGGGTGGCTACACCTTC. This codes for CASSLAPGSLGGYTF. V usage is TRBV5-1 and J usage is TRBJ1-2, with D perhaps matching TRBD1 (5 bases). There are 15 residues in the CDR3. Germline V gives CDR1 SGHRS, CDR2 YFSETQ. V lost 0 bases and J 7 bases, leaving 16 bases between the germline ends. The whole variable domain, filled in from reference TRBV5-1 and TRBJ1-2, reads KAGVTQTPRYLIKTRGQQVTLSCSPISGHRSVSWYQQTPGQGLQFLFEYFSETQRNKGNFPGRFSGRQFSNSRSEMNVSTLELGDSALYLCASSLAPGSLGGYTFGSGTRLTVV.

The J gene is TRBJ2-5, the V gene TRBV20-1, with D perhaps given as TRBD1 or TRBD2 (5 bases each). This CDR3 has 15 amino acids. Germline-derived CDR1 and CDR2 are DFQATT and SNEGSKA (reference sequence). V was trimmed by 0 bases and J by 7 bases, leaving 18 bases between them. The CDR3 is CSAREASGSLTTQYF. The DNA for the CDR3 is TGCAGTGCTAGAGAGGCATCAGGGAGTCTTACGACCCAGTACTTC.

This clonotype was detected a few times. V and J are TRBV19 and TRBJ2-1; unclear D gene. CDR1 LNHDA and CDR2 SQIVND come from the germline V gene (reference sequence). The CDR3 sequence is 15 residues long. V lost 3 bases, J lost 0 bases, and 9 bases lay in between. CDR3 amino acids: CASSIVLGSYNEQFF. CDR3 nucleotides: TGTGCCAGTAGTATCGTGTTAGGCTCCTACAATGAGCAGTTCTTC.

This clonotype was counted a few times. The CDR3 protein is CASGTSGGFTDTQYF. In DNA form, the CDR3 reads TGCGCCAGCGGGACTAGCGGGGGATTCACAGATACGCAGTATTTT. J is TRBJ2-3 and V is TRBV5-1; 14 bases fit TRBD2. Trimming removed 7 bases from V and 2 bases from J; junction bases left unmatched: 3. The CDR3 is 15 residues long. Germline V lookup: CDR1 SGHRS, CDR2 YFSETQ. Based on the CDR3 plus reference TRBV5-1 and TRBJ2-3, the full variable domain is KAGVTQTPRYLIKTRGQQVTLSCSPISGHRSVSWYQQTPGQGLQFLFEYFSETQRNKGNFPGRFSGRQFSNSRSEMNVSTLELGDSALYLCASGTSGGFTDTQYFGPGTRLTVL.

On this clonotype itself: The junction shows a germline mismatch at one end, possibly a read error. The CDR3 region has the DNA TGTGCCAGCAGCTTAGCCGGGACTAGCGCTGAGCCGTTCTTC. It translates to CASSLAGTSAEPFF. J is TRBJ2-1 and V is TRBV11-1; 10 bases align to TRBD2. From germline, CDR1 is SGHAT and CDR2 FQDESV (reference sequence). CDR3 length: 14 amino acids.

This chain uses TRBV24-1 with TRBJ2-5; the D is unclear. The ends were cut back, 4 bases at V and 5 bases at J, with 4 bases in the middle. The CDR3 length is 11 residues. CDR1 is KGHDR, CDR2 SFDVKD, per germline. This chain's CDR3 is CATSETETQYF. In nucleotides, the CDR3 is TGTGCCACCAGTGAGACGGAGACCCAGTACTTC.

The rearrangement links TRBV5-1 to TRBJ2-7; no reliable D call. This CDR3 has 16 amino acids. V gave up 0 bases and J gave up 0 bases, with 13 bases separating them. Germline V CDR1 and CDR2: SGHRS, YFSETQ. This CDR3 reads CASSLGTSGFSYEQYF. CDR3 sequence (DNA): TGCGCCAGCAGCTTGGGAACGAGTGGATTCTCCTACGAGCAGTACTTC. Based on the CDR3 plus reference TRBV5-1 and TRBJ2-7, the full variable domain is KAGVTQTPRYLIKTRGQQVTLSCSPISGHRSVSWYQQTPGQGLQFLFEYFSETQRNKGNFPGRFSGRQFSNSRSEMNVSTLELGDSALYLCASSLGTSGFSYEQYFGPGTRLTVT.